Presented here are 6 T cell receptor beta chains from one specimen sequenced in a study of breast tumors, draining lymph nodes, adjacent tissues. Via MiXCR, TCRdb re-called the multiplex PCR reads, giving one row per CDR3 protein. This table holds 65,000 to 80,000 distinct CDR3 sequences, approximately 19% found once. The lymph nodes were axillary draining lymph nodes from breast cancer patients. The specimen sequenced was axillary lymph node tissue. The receptor set was obtained from a female donor with breast cancer. Some clones in this sample may be carry-over from other donors' samples.

Many counts were recorded for this clonotype. V usage is TRBV6-2 or TRBV6-3 and J usage is TRBJ2-1; no clear D. The CDR3 contains 12 residues. V shed 2 bases and J shed 10 bases, with 9 bases lying between them. The germline CDR1 and CDR2 sequences are MNHEY and SVGEGT. In DNA, the CDR3 is TGTGCCAGCAGTTACGGGCGGCGCGAGCAGTTCTTC. Encoded protein: CASSYGRREQFF.

This clonotype has at least ten counts. This chain joins TRBV7-2 and TRBJ2-3, with D hard to call. Trimming took off 4 bases at V and 4 bases at J, with 9 bases between the two ends. The germline V gene has CDR1 SGHTA and CDR2 FQGNSA. This CDR3 region has 13 residues. CDR3 amino acids: CASSSWVADTQYF. The CDR3 region has the DNA TGTGCCAGCAGCTCCTGGGTTGCAGATACGCAGTATTTT.

There are many counts of this clonotype. J is TRBJ2-7 and V is TRBV15; possible D gene TRBD1, 7 bases. V was trimmed by 3 bases and J by 3 bases, leaving 15 bases between them. From germline, CDR1 is LNHNV and CDR2 YYDKDF (reference sequence). This CDR3 contains 15 residues. The CDR3 is CATSREGALGYEQYF. DNA for the CDR3: TGTGCCACCAGCAGGGAGGGGGCTTTGGGCTACGAGCAGTACTTC. Full variable domain (missing parts from reference TRBV15 and TRBJ2-7): DAMVIQNPRYQVTQFGKPVTLSCSQTLNHNVMYWYQQKSSQAPKLLFHYYDKDFNNEADTPDNFQSRRPNTSFCFLDIRSPGLGDTAMYLCATSREGALGYEQYFGPGTRLTVT.

The chain couples TRBV2 to TRBJ2-7; D is unclear. Germline V gene sequence: CDR1 SNHLY, CDR2 FYNNEI. With 9 bases removed from V and 7 bases from J, the gap between germline ends came to 16 bases. This CDR3 comprises 12 residues. The CDR3 loop is CASSPARVEQYF. For the CDR3, the DNA is TGTGCCAGTAGCCCCGCTAGAGTAGAGCAGTACTTC. Based on the CDR3 plus reference TRBV2 and TRBJ2-7, the full variable domain is EPEVTQTPSHQVTQMGQEVILRCVPISNHLYFYWYRQILGQKVEFLVSFYNNEISEKSEIFDDQFSVERPDGSNFTLKIRSTKLEDSAMYFCASSPARVEQYFGPGTRLTVT.

This clonotype came up many times. J is TRBJ1-2 and V is TRBV20-1; unclear D gene. The germline V gene encodes CDR1 DFQATT and CDR2 SNEGSKA (reference sequence). The germline V and J ends were trimmed by 1 base and 7 bases, with 10 bases remaining between them. The CDR3 consists of 12 residues. CDR3 in amino acids: CSARVPEGGYTF. The CDR3 DNA is TGCAGTGCTAGAGTGCCGGAGGGTGGCTACACCTTC.

This clonotype was detected many times. This chain uses TRBV2 with TRBJ1-5; tentatively, D is TRBD1 (6 bases). The CDR3 covers 15 residues. Germline-derived CDR1 and CDR2 are SNHLY and FYNNEI. The germline V and J ends were trimmed by 7 bases and 0 bases, with 13 bases remaining between them. The CDR3 reads CASTLDRSSNQPQHF. Written as DNA, the CDR3 is TGTGCCAGCACCTTGGACAGATCTAGCAATCAGCCCCAGCATTTT.